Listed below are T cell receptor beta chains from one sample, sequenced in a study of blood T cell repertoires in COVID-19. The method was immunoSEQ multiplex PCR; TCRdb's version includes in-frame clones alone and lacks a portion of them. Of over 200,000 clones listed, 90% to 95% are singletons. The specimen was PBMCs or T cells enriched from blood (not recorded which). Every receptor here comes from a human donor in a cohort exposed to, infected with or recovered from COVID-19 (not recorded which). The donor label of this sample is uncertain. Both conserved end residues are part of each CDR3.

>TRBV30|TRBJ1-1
CAWSRMLPGLETEAFF
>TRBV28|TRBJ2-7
CASSAGQSFYEQYF
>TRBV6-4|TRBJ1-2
CASRRGSRGYTF
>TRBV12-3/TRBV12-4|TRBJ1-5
CASSSARGQPQHF
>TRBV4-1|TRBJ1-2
CASSHSGQGFNGYTF
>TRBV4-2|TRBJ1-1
CASSQDLAENTEAFF
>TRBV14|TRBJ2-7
CASSPLGLSYEQYF
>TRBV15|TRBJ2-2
CATSRGVTRITGELFF
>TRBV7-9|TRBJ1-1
CASSQLAEGEAFF
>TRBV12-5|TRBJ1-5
CASAPDRGSNQPQHF
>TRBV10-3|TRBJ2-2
CAISGGGNTGELFF
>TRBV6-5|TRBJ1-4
CASSPGTFHEKLFF
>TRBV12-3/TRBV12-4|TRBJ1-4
CASSWGEKLFF
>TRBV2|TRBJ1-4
CASSEDREVKLFF
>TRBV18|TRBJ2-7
CASSTHRGREQYF
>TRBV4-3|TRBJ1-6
CASSQDQGYNSPLHF
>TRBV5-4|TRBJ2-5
CASSLDLSGGQETQYF
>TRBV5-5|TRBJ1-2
CASSLIYRRQGHQGYTF
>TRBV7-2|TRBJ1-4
CASSPGANEKLFF
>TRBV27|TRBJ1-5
CASSPTGGNQPQHF
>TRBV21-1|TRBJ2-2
CASSSGQGGPGELFF
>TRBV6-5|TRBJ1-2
CASRQGDYGYTF
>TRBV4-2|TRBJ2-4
CASSHISDRAKNIQYF
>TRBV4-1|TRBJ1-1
CASSQDWRQANTPPDNEAFF
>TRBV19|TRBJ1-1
CASSQVRGTEAFF
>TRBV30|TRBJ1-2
CAWKTGNYGYTF
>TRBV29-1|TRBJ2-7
CSVGQGSFYEQYF
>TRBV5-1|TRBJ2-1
CASSLAPGQGRNEQFF
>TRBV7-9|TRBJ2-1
CASSPGTGGWDEQFF
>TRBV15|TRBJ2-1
CATSTRLAGGPGNEQFF
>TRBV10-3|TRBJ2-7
CAISESTQGQGAQYF
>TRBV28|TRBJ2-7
CASSFVGQTHYEQYF
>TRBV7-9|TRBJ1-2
CASSLVDSPRGYTF
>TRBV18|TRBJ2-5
CASSPNRGETQYF
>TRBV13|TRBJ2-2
CASSHPGTGNTGELFF
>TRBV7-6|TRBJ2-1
CASSLGAGGNNEQFF
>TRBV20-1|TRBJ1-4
CSASSATGGAEKLFF
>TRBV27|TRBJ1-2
CASSFQGQYHGYTF
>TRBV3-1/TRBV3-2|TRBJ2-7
CASSQAPLAGAISYEQYF
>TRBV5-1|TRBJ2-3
CASSPGLVVADTQYF
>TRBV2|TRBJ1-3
CASQSHQGTSGNTIYF
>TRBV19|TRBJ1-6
CASGTGLSYNSPLHF